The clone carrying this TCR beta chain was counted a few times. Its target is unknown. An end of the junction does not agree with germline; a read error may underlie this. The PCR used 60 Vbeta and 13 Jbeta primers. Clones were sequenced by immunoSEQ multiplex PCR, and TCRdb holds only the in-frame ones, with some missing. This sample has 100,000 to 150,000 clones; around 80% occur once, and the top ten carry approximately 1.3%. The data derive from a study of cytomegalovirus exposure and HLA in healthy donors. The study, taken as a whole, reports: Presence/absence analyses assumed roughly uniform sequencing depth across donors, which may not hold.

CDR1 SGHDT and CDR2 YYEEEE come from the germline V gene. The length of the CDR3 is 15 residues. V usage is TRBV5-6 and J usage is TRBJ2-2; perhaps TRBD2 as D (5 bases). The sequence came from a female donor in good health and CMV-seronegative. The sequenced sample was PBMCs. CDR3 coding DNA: TGTGCCAGCAGCTTGGAGGCGGACCGTCACCGGGGAGCTGTTTTT. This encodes CASSLEADRHRGAVF.